The rows below give T cell receptor beta chains drawn from one sample of a study of neurological immune-mediated disorders. TCRdb used MiXCR to reprocess the 5' RACE reads, holding one entry per CDR3 protein. The sample consists of approximately 68,000 distinct CDR3 sequences, roughly 4.5% of them appearing once. The source material was PBMCs. All receptors derive from a woman in her seventies with multiple sclerosis. Both conserved end residues are part of each CDR3. A D gene is named only where the DNA matches it firmly. Not all rows give a size; the values are once, few, many and, for expanded clones, a class.

v_call	clone_size	j_call	d_call	cdr3_nt	cdr3_aa
TRBV20-1	many	TRBJ2-7	-	TGCAGTGTTGATAAGGGCTACGAGCAGTACTTC	CSVDKGYEQYF
TRBV4-3	many	TRBJ2-3	-	TGCGCCAGCAGCCAAGCCGCTACAGATACGCAGTATTTT	CASSQAATDTQYF
TRBV6-2/TRBV6-3	-	TRBJ1-5	-	TGTGCCAGCAGTTACAACAGGGATTTAGGTCAGCCCCAGCATTTT	CASSYNRDLGQPQHF
TRBV5-1	many	TRBJ2-2	-	TGCGCCAGCAGCCGGGACACGAACACCGGGGAGCTGTTTTTT	CASSRDTNTGELFF
TRBV12-3/TRBV12-4	many	TRBJ1-1	-	TGTGCCAGCGCTGGGAGTATGACAGTGAACACTGAAGCTTTCTTT	CASAGSMTVNTEAFF
TRBV24-1	many	TRBJ2-5	TRBD2	TGTGCCACCAGTGATCGCGACGGGGAGGGCGAGACCCAGTACTTC	CATSDRDGEGETQYF
TRBV5-1	many	TRBJ2-7	TRBD2	TGCGCCAGCAGCGCCGGACTAGCGGAGTACTTC	CASSAGLAEYF
TRBV3-1	many	TRBJ2-7	-	TGTGCCAGCAGCCAAGAGCAGAGATACGAGCAGTACTTC	CASSQEQRYEQYF
TRBV9	many	TRBJ1-6	-	TGTGCCAGCAGCATAGGAGGGGTTGGTTCACCCCTCCACTTT	CASSIGGVGSPLHF
TRBV20-1	few	TRBJ2-5	TRBD2	TGCAGTGCTTACCGGACTAGCGGGCAGCAAGAGACCCAGTACTTC	CSAYRTSGQQETQYF
TRBV5-1	many	TRBJ1-6	-	TGCGCCAGCAGCGTGCTAACAGGGAATTCACCCCTCCACTTT	CASSVLTGNSPLHF
TRBV28	-	TRBJ1-5	TRBD1	TGTGCCAGCCGAACGACAGGGTTGTTTGAGAATCAGCCCCAGCATTTT	CASRTTGLFENQPQHF
TRBV12-3/TRBV12-4	many	TRBJ1-3	-	TGTGCCAGCAGTGCGACGACAGGAAACACCATATATTTT	CASSATTGNTIYF
TRBV15	-	TRBJ2-1	TRBD2	TGTGCCACCAGCAAGGGACTAGCGGGAGTTTTGATGAATGAGCAGTTCTTC	CATSKGLAGVLMNEQFF
TRBV29-1	many	TRBJ2-7	-	TGCAGCGTTGATGGGGGGGCCCACGAGCAGTACTTC	CSVDGGAHEQYF
TRBV12-3/TRBV12-4	many	TRBJ2-7	TRBD1	TGTGCCAGCAATCCACAGGGGGTGGGTTACGAGCAGTACTTC	CASNPQGVGYEQYF
TRBV7-2	many	TRBJ2-5	-	TGTGCCAGCAGCCTAAAAGAGACCCAGTACTTC	CASSLKETQYF
TRBV5-4	many	TRBJ1-2	-	TGTGCCAGCAGCAGCGGCCAGGACCGGGCGCTCTATGGCTACACCTTC	CASSSGQDRALYGYTF
TRBV20-1	many	TRBJ1-5	TRBD1	TGCAGTGCTAGACTCGGACAGGCCCAGCATTTT	CSARLGQAQHF
TRBV10-3	few	TRBJ2-3	-	TGTGCCATCAGTGAAGGAGGGGCTAAGACAGATACGCAGTATTTT	CAISEGGAKTDTQYF
TRBV3-1	many	TRBJ2-7	-	TGTGCCAGCAGCCAAGACGCCGGGACAAGCTCCTACGAGCAGTACTTC	CASSQDAGTSSYEQYF
TRBV15	many	TRBJ2-3	TRBD2	TGTGCCACCAGCGCCCGGGGGGAGACGCAGTATTTT	CATSARGETQYF
TRBV20-1	few	TRBJ2-5	TRBD2	TGCAGTGCTAGAAGCGGGGAAGAGACCCAGTACTTC	CSARSGEETQYF
TRBV20-1	many	TRBJ2-1	TRBD2	TGCAGTGCTAGCACCCCGGGACTAGCGGTACACAATGAGCAGTTCTTC	CSASTPGLAVHNEQFF